Listed below are T cell receptor beta chains from one sample, sequenced in a study of T-cell memory formation after mild COVID-19. TCRdb called the 5' RACE reads again in MiXCR, with one record for every CDR3 protein. Of around 200,000 distinct CDR3 sequences in the sample, about 27% are singletons; the top ten hold 10% to 12%. Sample: PBMCs or a T cell subset sorted from them (not recorded which). All receptors come from an adult woman who had mild COVID-19 (a few samples of this study predate the infection). Cell type and time point are not known. Each CDR3 is given with its conserved first and last residue. D genes are given only for firm matches. Clone size is stated in some rows and not others, as once, few, many or a class when expanded.

TRBV19,TRBJ1-1,.,TRBD1,TGTGCCAGCCATGCCTTGGACAGGACCCATTCTACTATGCATTACGCTTTCTTT,CASHALDRTHSTMHYAFF
TRBV20-1,TRBJ2-3,few,TRBD2,TGCAGTGCCGCCCCCGCGGCTAGCGGGATCACAGATACGCAGTATTTT,CSAAPAASGITDTQYF
TRBV20-1,TRBJ2-3,few,.,TGCAGTGGGAGAGGGTCGGATGGGGGCACAGATACGCAGTATTTT,CSGRGSDGGTDTQYF
TRBV6-2/TRBV6-3,TRBJ2-7,.,.,TGTGCCAGCGGGCAGGGAGGCTACGAGCAGTACTTC,CASGQGGYEQYF
TRBV30,TRBJ2-1,.,TRBD2,TGTTCCGGGACTAGCTTAGACAATGAGCAGTTCTTC,CSGTSLDNEQFF
TRBV5-1,TRBJ1-1,few,.,TGCGCCAGCAGCTTGGAGACTGGGGGGCGGACTGAAGCTTTCTTT,CASSLETGGRTEAFF
TRBV5-6,TRBJ1-1,.,.,TGTGCCAGCAGCTTGGCCGTAAACACTGAAGCTTTCTTT,CASSLAVNTEAFF
TRBV6-6,TRBJ2-4,.,.,TGTGCCAGCAGTGCTACGGGAGAGACGCGAGGCATTCAGTACTTC,CASSATGETRGIQYF
TRBV7-9,TRBJ1-1,.,.,TGTGCCAGCAGCCCCCGGGACGGCCGGAAAACTGAAGCTTTCTTT,CASSPRDGRKTEAFF
TRBV9,TRBJ1-5,.,TRBD1,TGTGCCAGCAAGGCCCAGGGGGCTTATCAGCCCCAGCATTTT,CASKAQGAYQPQHF
TRBV19,TRBJ2-7,few,TRBD1,TGTGCCAGTAGCCCCCCGACAGGGAACGAGCAGTACTTC,CASSPPTGNEQYF
TRBV7-9,TRBJ2-6,.,.,TGTGCCAGCAGCTTGGGCGACAGCGATTACTCTGGGGCCAACGTCCTGACTTTC,CASSLGDSDYSGANVLTF
TRBV12-3/TRBV12-4,TRBJ1-1,few,.,TGTGCCAGCAGTTGGTCGTCAGGTGAAGCTTTCTTT,CASSWSSGEAFF